This TCR beta chain was retrieved from a study of human T cells and chemical hapten exposure. Study at large: Small pooled library volume differences mainly caused per-sample TCR yield variation.

Germline CDR1 is SNHLY and CDR2 is FYNNEI. The CDR3 has 13 residues. Between the trimmed V and J ends, which lost 11 bases and 0 bases, there was a span of 13 bases. This clonotype was seen many times. TCRdb independently ran MiXCR on the RACE reads; one entry per CDR3 protein. The repertoire holds 150,000 to 200,000 distinct CDR3 sequences, with 20% to 25% as singletons. Regarding time point: patch test 1, 2 weeks after DPC sensitization. As to treatment: therapeutic diphenylcyclopropenone sensitization with weekly scalp DPC. The receptor comes from a woman between 45 and 60 years old with alopecia areata. Some clones in this sample may be carry-over from other donors' samples. The specimen comprised whole blood, sampled in connection with sensitization to the hapten diphenylcyclopropenone (DPC). V usage is TRBV2 and J usage is TRBJ1-1; D not resolved. The CDR3 is CAGRRDMNTEAFF. The CDR3 coding sequence is TGTGCCGGTCGTCGGGATATGAACACTGAAGCTTTCTTT.